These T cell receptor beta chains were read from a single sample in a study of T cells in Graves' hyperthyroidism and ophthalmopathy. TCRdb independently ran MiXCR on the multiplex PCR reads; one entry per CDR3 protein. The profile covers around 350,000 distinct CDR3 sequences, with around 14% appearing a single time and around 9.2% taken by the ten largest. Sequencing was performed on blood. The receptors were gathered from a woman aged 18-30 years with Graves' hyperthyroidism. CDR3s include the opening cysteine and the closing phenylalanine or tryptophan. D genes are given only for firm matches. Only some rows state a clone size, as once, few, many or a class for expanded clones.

TGTGCCAGCAGCGTATTAGCGGGAGGGCCGAGCTCCTACAATGAGCAGTTCTTC CASSVLAGGPSSYNEQFF TRBV9 few TRBJ2-1 TRBD2
TGTGCCAGCAGTGTTGAGCACTCAGATACGCAGTATTTT CASSVEHSDTQYF TRBV6-2/TRBV6-3 NA TRBJ2-3 NA
TGTGCCAGCTCACCCAAAGGGGGGACAGGGGCCTACGAGCAGTACTTC CASSPKGGTGAYEQYF TRBV18 many TRBJ2-7 TRBD1
TGTGCCAGCAGCCCAGGACTAGCGGGGGGGCGCAGCACAGATACGCAGTATTTT CASSPGLAGGRSTDTQYF TRBV4-2 NA TRBJ2-3 TRBD2
TGTGCTAGTGGTTTGGACCAGACAGGGACTGGGGCCAACGTCCTGACTTTC CASGLDQTGTGANVLTF TRBV12-5 many TRBJ2-6 TRBD1
TGCGCCAGCAGCCGGCAGACAGGAGATTACGAGCAGTACTTC CASSRQTGDYEQYF TRBV5-1 many TRBJ2-7 NA
TGCAGTGCTAGGACTAGCGGGATAAATGAGCAGTTCTTC CSARTSGINEQFF TRBV20-1 many TRBJ2-1 TRBD2
TGTGCCAGCAGTTTTCGGGGGGGTGGTAAGACCAATGAGCAGTTCTTC CASSFRGGGKTNEQFF TRBV28 many TRBJ2-1 TRBD2
TGTGCCAGCAGTGAAGAGGGCGCAGATACGCAGTATTTT CASSEEGADTQYF TRBV6-1 many TRBJ2-3 NA
TGTGCCAGCAGTGCCGACAGGATCGGCACTGAAGCTTTCTTT CASSADRIGTEAFF TRBV28 many TRBJ1-1 NA
TGTGCCAGCAGCCCAAGGGTGGGGTCATACACCGGGGAGCTGTTTTTT CASSPRVGSYTGELFF TRBV11-2 many TRBJ2-2 NA
TGTGCCAGCAGCTTCTCAAACGGGAACACCGGGGAGCTGTTTTTT CASSFSNGNTGELFF TRBV6-4 NA TRBJ2-2 NA
TGTGCCAGCAGCCAAAGTGGCGGGGGTTGGACCTCTAACTATGGCTACACCTTC CASSQSGGGWTSNYGYTF TRBV3-1 NA TRBJ1-2 NA
TGTGCCAGCAGTTACGAGTCTGGCTACACCTTC CASSYESGYTF TRBV6-1 many TRBJ1-2 NA
TGCAGTGCTAGACCAGGGACAGGGGGCTTGGGTGGCTACACCTTC CSARPGTGGLGGYTF TRBV20-1 many TRBJ1-2 TRBD1
TGTGCCAGTAGCTCCAGACTGCCCACTGAAGCTTTCTTT CASSSRLPTEAFF TRBV19 few TRBJ1-1 NA
TGTGCCAGCTCACCGGGGACAGGCCCTGAAGCTTTCTTT CASSPGTGPEAFF TRBV18 many TRBJ1-1 TRBD1
TGTGCCAGCAGCCCGGGACACCAAGCTGGCTACACCTTC CASSPGHQAGYTF TRBV12-3/TRBV12-4 many TRBJ1-2 NA
TGCGCCAGCAGCAGGGGACGGCCAACATCCACAGATACGCAGTATTTT CASSRGRPTSTDTQYF TRBV5-1 many TRBJ2-3 NA
TGTGCCAGCAGAGACAGGAAATTCTCTGGAAACACCATATATTTT CASRDRKFSGNTIYF TRBV6-1 many TRBJ1-3 NA
TGTGCCAGCAGCCCCCGGACAGGGAGCACAGATACGCAGTATTTT CASSPRTGSTDTQYF TRBV14 few TRBJ2-3 TRBD1
TGTGCCAGCAGCGGGACGAACACCGGGGAGCTGTTTTTT CASSGTNTGELFF TRBV9 many TRBJ2-2 NA
TGTGCCAGCACTCCCTCCGGGACTGCAAGCTACGAGCAGTACTTC CASTPSGTASYEQYF TRBV28 many TRBJ2-7 NA
TGTGCCAGCAAGCCGCCGGAAGAGACCCAGTACTTC CASKPPEETQYF TRBV6-2/TRBV6-3 many TRBJ2-5 NA
TGTGCCAGCAGCCAAGGGACTAGCCACACAGATACGCAGTATTTT CASSQGTSHTDTQYF TRBV14 few TRBJ2-3 TRBD2
TGCGCCAGCAGCCGAACGGACAAGGTCCGCGAGCAGTACTTC CASSRTDKVREQYF TRBV5-1 many TRBJ2-7 NA
TGTGCCTGGGGGGGACAGTTGAACACCGGGGAGCTGTTTTTT CAWGGQLNTGELFF TRBV30 NA TRBJ2-2 TRBD1
TGTGCCAGCAGCTTGGACTGGAATCAGCCCCAGCATTTT CASSLDWNQPQHF TRBV7-3 many TRBJ1-5 NA
TGTGCCAGCCTTCGGCGTACAGGTCAAGAGACCCAGTACTTC CASLRRTGQETQYF TRBV2 many TRBJ2-5 NA
TGTGCCAGTAGAGGGGGGGAATACGAGCAGTACTTC CASRGGEYEQYF TRBV19 NA TRBJ2-7 NA
TGCAGTGCCGGGGGGGGGGCCAATGAGCAGTTCTTC CSAGGGANEQFF TRBV20-1 few TRBJ2-1 TRBD2
TGTGCCAGCAGCGTAGGGACTGATTACAATGAGCAGTTCTTC CASSVGTDYNEQFF TRBV9 few TRBJ2-1 NA
TGCGCCAGCAGCCCGACCGGGACAGGGGGTAATGGAGGCTACACCTTC CASSPTGTGGNGGYTF TRBV4-1 few TRBJ1-2 TRBD1
TGTGCCAGCAGTGAAGAGGGGACGAGTCTCGGAGCCTACGAGCAGTACTTC CASSEEGTSLGAYEQYF TRBV2 NA TRBJ2-7 NA
TGTGCCAGTGCCGGGACAGGGTACACCGGGGAGCTGTTTTTT CASAGTGYTGELFF TRBV12-3/TRBV12-4 NA TRBJ2-2 TRBD1
TGTGCCAGCAAATGGCAGGGCTCTTCTGGGGCCAACGTCCTGACTTTC CASKWQGSSGANVLTF TRBV6-1 NA TRBJ2-6 NA
TGTGCCTGGACCGGCCACCCCTCTGGAAACACCATATATTTT CAWTGHPSGNTIYF TRBV30 many TRBJ1-3 NA
TGTGCCATCAGTGAGTCCTTTACGGCCGCTGCGAGCTATGGCTACACCTTC CAISESFTAAASYGYTF TRBV10-3 many TRBJ1-2 NA
TGCAGTGCTAGAGCCGGGACAGGGGATGAAAAACTGTTTTTT CSARAGTGDEKLFF TRBV20-1 many TRBJ1-4 TRBD1
TGTGCCAGCAGCTTATATGGGCAGTACCAAGAGACCCAGTACTTC CASSLYGQYQETQYF TRBV7-9 many TRBJ2-5 NA
TGTGCCAGCAGCTCCCGCGACTACGAGCAGTACTTC CASSSRDYEQYF TRBV7-9 many TRBJ2-7 NA
TGCAGTGCTAGAGATAGACTAGGTTTCAATGAGCAGTTCTTC CSARDRLGFNEQFF TRBV20-1 NA TRBJ2-1 NA
TGTGCCAGCAGTTTCATTGAAAGGTCGCCCCTCCACTTT CASSFIERSPLHF TRBV12-3/TRBV12-4 many TRBJ1-6 NA
TGCAGTGCTCAGACAGGGGCGCACATTCAGTACTTC CSAQTGAHIQYF TRBV20-1 many TRBJ2-4 TRBD1
TGTGCCAGCAGCCAAGAACCTGCTTCGGATGAGCAGTTCTTC CASSQEPASDEQFF TRBV3-1 NA TRBJ2-1 NA
TGTGCCAGCAGCCAAGGCAGGGGTTACAGCACTGAAGCTTTCTTT CASSQGRGYSTEAFF TRBV3-1 many TRBJ1-1 NA
TGTGCCAGCAGCTTGGCTCCGGCAACTAATGAAAAACTGTTTTTT CASSLAPATNEKLFF TRBV5-4 NA TRBJ1-4 NA
TGTGCCATCAGTGAGTTACTAAACACCATTCAGTACTTC CAISELLNTIQYF TRBV10-3 few TRBJ2-4 NA
TGTGCCAGTAGTATTGACAGGACTAGCACAGATACGCAGTATTTT CASSIDRTSTDTQYF TRBV7-3 NA TRBJ2-3 NA
TGTGCCAGCAGTTTAAACAGATATGGCTACACCTTC CASSLNRYGYTF TRBV28 many TRBJ1-2 NA
TGTGCCAGCAGTCAAGCGGGGAGCCCAGATACGCAGTATTTT CASSQAGSPDTQYF TRBV28 many TRBJ2-3 TRBD2
TGTGCCAGCTTTGGACAGGCCACCGGGGAGCTGTTTTTT CASFGQATGELFF TRBV3-1 many TRBJ2-2 TRBD1
TGTGCCAGCACCCCGAGAGCAACTAATGAAAAACTGTTTTTT CASTPRATNEKLFF TRBV6-1 many TRBJ1-4 NA
TGTGCCAGCAGCCCTGGAAACACCATATATTTT CASSPGNTIYF TRBV12-3/TRBV12-4 many TRBJ1-3 NA
TGTGCCAGCAGCTTAGCGGCCGGAAACACCATATATTTT CASSLAAGNTIYF TRBV5-6 many TRBJ1-3 NA